Shown below are 23 T cell receptor beta chains from a single sample sequenced in a study of synovial regulatory T cells in juvenile arthritis. TCRdb's table, derived via immunoSEQ multiplex PCR, lists solely in-frame clones and lacks some. The sample includes around 10,000 clones. Sequencing input: Treg cells from blood. The sample's subset: remaining (HLA-DR-negative) circulating blood Treg cells. The source is a donor between 2 and 29 years old with juvenile idiopathic arthritis.

The chain combines TRBV4-3 with TRBJ2-1; the D call from TCRdb, TRBD2, cannot be confirmed without DNA. Germline assignment: CDR1 LGHNA and CDR2 YSLEER. The CDR3 loop spans 16 amino acids. Nucleotide data are not available. CDR3 amino acids: CASSQDSVNSYNEQFF.

The genes are TRBV5-1 and TRBJ2-7; TCRdb returns TRBD1, unconfirmable since there is no DNA. The CDR3 is 15 amino acids. Only the protein is on record. CDR1 and CDR2 (germline): SGHRS, YFSETQ. The CDR3 sequence: CASSRFWTGQNEQYF.

The chain uses TRBV6-1 and TRBJ1-2; TCRdb designates TRBD1, a call that cannot be tested without DNA. The germline V gene encodes CDR1 MNHNS and CDR2 SASEGT. The CDR3 contains 12 residues. The DNA is unrecorded. CDR3 sequence: CASSETGYGYTF.

CDR3 sequence reads: CASSPHRDGPYEQYF. The chain links TRBV18 to TRBJ2-7. Germline lookup yields CDR1 KGHSH and CDR2 LQKENI. The CDR3 is 15 amino acids. No DNA has been recorded. The complete variable domain, with remaining parts taken from reference TRBV18 and TRBJ2-7, reads NAGVMQNPRHLVRRRGQEARLRCSPMKGHSHVYWYRQLPEEGLKFMVYLQKENIIDESGMPKERFSAEFPKEGPSILRIQQVVRGDSAAYFCASSPHRDGPYEQYFGPGTRLTVT.

The chain is built from TRBV4-1 and TRBJ2-1; checking the TCRdb D call of TRBD2 is not possible without DNA. This CDR3 spans 14 amino acids. Nucleotide data are not available. CDR1 is MGHRA, CDR2 YSYEKL, per germline. The CDR3 is CASSPGPEADEQFF.

The chain links TRBV5-1 to TRBJ1-1; checking the TCRdb D call of TRBD1 is not possible without DNA. The CDR3 consists of 14 residues. No DNA is recorded. The germline CDR1 and CDR2 sequences are SGHRS and YFSETQ. This CDR3 reads CASSPQGANTEAFF.

This chain connects TRBV10-3 to TRBJ1-1. Germline V lookup: CDR1 ENHRY, CDR2 SYGVKD. This CDR3 has 11 amino acids. DNA is not on record. The CDR3 sequence is CAISENTEAFF.

V usage is TRBV4-3 and J usage is TRBJ1-2; TCRdb's D call, TRBD1, is unchecked because there is no DNA. In germline, CDR1 is LGHNA, CDR2 YSLEER. The CDR3 runs to 15 residues. DNA was not recorded. CDR3 sequence reads: CASSQDTGEHYGYTF.

J is TRBJ2-4 and V is TRBV4-2. Germline assignment: CDR1 LGHNA and CDR2 YNFKEQ. This CDR3 region has 16 residues. There is no recorded DNA. CDR3 residues: CASSQDWGSDKNIQYF.

V usage is TRBV6-6 and J usage is TRBJ1-2; absent DNA, TCRdb's TRBD1 call cannot be checked. CDR1 and CDR2 (germline): MNHNY, SVGAGI (reference sequence). This CDR3 contains 15 residues. No coding sequence is recorded. CDR3 region: CASSYGDRGVYGYTF.

The rearrangement links TRBV5-4 to TRBJ2-5; with no DNA, the TCRdb D assignment of TRBD1 cannot be verified. CDR1 is SGHNT and CDR2 is YYREEE in the germline V gene (reference sequence). The CDR3 sequence is 14 residues long. The entry carries no DNA sequence. CDR3 amino acids: CASSSTQDRETQYF. Filled out from reference TRBV5-4 and TRBJ2-5, the complete variable domain reads ETGVTQSPTHLIKTRGQQVTLRCSSQSGHNTVSWYQQALGQGPQFIFQYYREEENGRGNFPPRFSGLQFPNYSSELNVNALELDDSALYLCASSSTQDRETQYFGPGTRLLVL.

The chain carries TRBV2 and TRBJ1-2; checking the TCRdb D call of TRBD1 is not possible without DNA. The CDR3 spans 15 residues. DNA is not recorded here. Looked up from germline, CDR1 is SNHLY and CDR2 is FYNNEI. This CDR3 reads CASSAEIQGSSGYTF.

The chain is built from TRBV18 and TRBJ2-1; without DNA, the TCRdb call of TRBD2 cannot be checked. The germline V gene encodes CDR1 KGHSH and CDR2 LQKENI. CDR3 length equals 17 residues. No DNA sequence was recorded. The CDR3 spells CASSPRGTSGFYNEQFF. Complete variable domain (other parts from reference TRBV18 and TRBJ2-1): NAGVMQNPRHLVRRRGQEARLRCSPMKGHSHVYWYRQLPEEGLKFMVYLQKENIIDESGMPKERFSAEFPKEGPSILRIQQVVRGDSAAYFCASSPRGTSGFYNEQFFGPGTRLTVL.

The rearrangement uses TRBV5-6 and TRBJ2-1; TCRdb names TRBD1, which stays unverified in the absence of DNA. The CDR3 runs to 15 residues. The DNA is not on file. Germline CDR1 is SGHDT and CDR2 is YYEEEE. CDR3: CASSRLLGQLNEQFF.

The rearrangement joins TRBV12-5 to TRBJ2-7; TCRdb's D gene call, TRBD1, goes unchecked for lack of DNA. The germline V gene encodes CDR1 LGHNT and CDR2 FRNRAP. This CDR3 is built from 15 residues. The entry carries no DNA sequence. CDR3 residues: CASGLGTGGAYEQYF.

This sequence joins TRBV12-5 and TRBJ1-3. Germline CDR1 reads LGHNT; CDR2 reads FRNRAP. The CDR3 consists of 15 residues. DNA was not recorded. This CDR3 is CASGLGGGSGNTIYF.

This chain links TRBV10-2 with TRBJ2-3. Germline loops: CDR1 WSHSY, CDR2 SAAADI. The CDR3 contains 15 residues. The record lacks a DNA sequence. The CDR3 is CATDQAARSTDTQYF.

The genes are TRBV4-3 and TRBJ2-1; with no DNA, the TCRdb D assignment of TRBD2 cannot be verified. CDR1 LGHNA and CDR2 YSLEER come from the germline V gene. The CDR3 loop spans 17 amino acids. No DNA is listed. CDR3 residues: CASSQEALAGVTNEQFF.

The V gene is TRBV28, the J gene TRBJ1-2; TCRdb proposes TRBD1, but this gene call is untestable without DNA. This CDR3 contains 15 residues. No DNA has been recorded. The germline gives CDR1 MDHEN, CDR2 SYDVKM. The CDR3 is CASSFPGTGVRGYTF.

The gene calls are TRBV5-5 and TRBJ2-7. Germline CDR1 is SGHKS and CDR2 is YYEKEE (reference sequence). CDR3 length: 13 residues. The record lacks a DNA sequence. The CDR3: CASSLKWGSEQYF.

This rearrangement joins TRBV4-1 to TRBJ2-7; without DNA, the TCRdb call of TRBD1 cannot be checked. Per the germline V gene, CDR1 is MGHRA and CDR2 is YSYEKL. The CDR3 extends over 16 amino acids. The DNA is unrecorded. The CDR3 here is CASSQARLQGNYEQYF.

This chain uses TRBV6-6 with TRBJ2-7; TCRdb reports TRBD1, a call that lacks DNA to check it against. The CDR3 spans 13 residues. Nucleotide data are not available. Looked up from germline, CDR1 is MNHNY and CDR2 is SVGAGI (reference sequence). CDR3 protein: CASNQGQGFEQYF.

Here the CDR3 reads CASRSGTGYSNQPQHF. The rearrangement joins TRBV19 to TRBJ1-5; TCRdb's D call, TRBD1, is unchecked because there is no DNA. This CDR3 is built from 16 residues. The DNA is unrecorded. Germline V CDR1 and CDR2: LNHDA, SQIVND (reference sequence).